The 22 T cell receptor beta chains given below trace back to one sample, sequenced in a study of CD8 T cells in Susac syndrome. With random hexamers, roughly 0.45 to 1 ug RNA was reverse transcribed. TCRdb redid the calling of the immunoSEQ multiplex PCR reads with MiXCR, one entry per CDR3 protein. The data contain about 150,000 distinct CDR3 sequences, roughly 95% of them singletons. The sample was CD4+ T cells from PBMCs. Source of these receptors: a human donor with Susac syndrome.

This rearrangement joins TRBV6-2 or TRBV6-3 to TRBJ2-3, with D hard to call. Germline lookup yields CDR1 MNHEY and CDR2 SVGEGT. The CDR3 is 15 amino acids. V gave up 2 bases and J gave up 4 bases, with 13 bases separating them. CDR3 bases: TGTGCCAGCAGTTACGTAGGTTCGCCAGCAGATACGCAGTATTTT. Its protein product is CASSYVGSPADTQYF.

This clonotype has a single count. The chain employs TRBV29-1 and TRBJ2-1; D not resolved. The CDR3 runs 10 residues. V gave up 8 bases and J gave up 5 bases, with 7 bases separating them. Germline CDR1 SQVTM, CDR2 ANQGSEA. The CDR3: CSTFDNEQFF. DNA of the CDR3: TGCAGCACCTTTGACAATGAGCAGTTCTTC.

The J gene is TRBJ2-2, the V gene TRBV29-1; no reliable D call. The V gene lost 4 bases and the J gene lost 5 bases, with 11 bases spanning the gap. The CDR3 sequence is 13 residues long. Germline V gene data show CDR1 as SQVTM and CDR2 as ANQGSEA. The CDR3 DNA follows: TGCAGCGTTGGCGTTCAGACTACCGGGGAGCTGTTTTTT. Protein product: CSVGVQTTGELFF.

The chain joins TRBV19 to TRBJ1-2; D is unclear. With 4 bases removed from V and 8 bases from J, the gap between germline ends came to 8 bases. The CDR3 consists of 11 residues. Germline V gene sequence: CDR1 LNHDA, CDR2 SQIVND (reference sequence). CDR3 bases: TGTGCCAGTAGTAACGGGAGCGGCTACACCTTC. This gives the protein CASSNGSGYTF.

The chain recombines TRBV15 with TRBJ1-1; D not resolved. V was trimmed by 4 bases and J by 4 bases, leaving 19 bases between them. The germline V gene encodes CDR1 LNHNV and CDR2 YYDKDF (reference sequence). This CDR3 spans 16 amino acids. Here the CDR3 reads CATSTSVLRVGTEAFF. The CDR3 region has the DNA TGTGCCACCAGCACCTCGGTTCTACGTGTAGGCACTGAAGCTTTCTTT.

The chain links TRBV5-1 to TRBJ2-7; D is perhaps TRBD1 (6 bases). Deletions cut 4 bases from V and 6 bases from J, with 20 bases between. The germline gives CDR1 SGHRS, CDR2 YFSETQ. The CDR3 runs to 15 residues. CDR3 sequence reads: CASSQALRQDGEQYF. In DNA, the CDR3 is TGCGCCAGCAGCCAAGCCTTGAGACAGGATGGCGAGCAGTACTTC.

The chain carries TRBV12-3 or TRBV12-4 and TRBJ1-5; D remains unclear. This CDR3 is 15 amino acids long. Trimming left V 0 bases short and J 0 bases short, with 6 bases between. Here the CDR3 reads CASSLATDSNQPQHF. As DNA, the CDR3 is TGTGCCAGCAGTTTAGCGACGGATAGCAATCAGCCCCAGCATTTT.

This clonotype was picked up a small number of times. The CDR3 nucleotides read TGTGCCACCAGCAGAGATCGCGAGACCCAGTACTTC. This gives the protein CATSRDRETQYF. This chain joins TRBV15 and TRBJ2-5; no reliable D call. Germline CDR1 reads LNHNV; CDR2 reads YYDKDF (reference sequence). The CDR3 consists of 12 residues. Trimming stripped 0 bases from V and 5 bases from J, with 4 bases between. Complete variable domain (other parts from reference TRBV15 and TRBJ2-5): DAMVIQNPRYQVTQFGKPVTLSCSQTLNHNVMYWYQQKSSQAPKLLFHYYDKDFNNEADTPDNFQSRRPNTSFCFLDIRSPGLGDTAMYLCATSRDRETQYFGPGTRLLVL.

The chain has TRBV4-2 and TRBJ2-6, with 8 bases that match TRBD2. V dropped 0 bases and J dropped 1; count of bases not matched to a gene: 8. The CDR3 has 19 amino acids. CDR1 is LGHNA and CDR2 is YNFKEQ in the germline V gene. The CDR3 DNA reads TGTGCCAGCAGCCAAGATCCCGGGGGGGCAACTTCTGGGGCCAACGTCCTGACTTTC. This encodes CASSQDPGGATSGANVLTF.

The genes are TRBV4-1 and TRBJ2-7; no clear D. The CDR3 length is 13 residues. Per the germline V gene, CDR1 is MGHRA and CDR2 is YSYEKL. Deletions cut 1 base from V and 3 bases from J, with 7 bases between. The CDR3 DNA sequence: TGCGCCAGCAGCCAAGGACCGTACTACGAGCAGTACTTC. Translating it yields CASSQGPYYEQYF.

V is TRBV18 and J is TRBJ1-6, with a possible D match to TRBD1 (5 bases). The CDR3 has 15 amino acids. Germline V gene sequence: CDR1 KGHSH, CDR2 LQKENI. Between the trimmed V and J ends, which lost 3 bases and 4 bases, there was a span of 10 bases. CDR3 in DNA: TGTGCCAGCTCACCTTCACAGGCTTATAATTCACCCCTCCACTTT. It codes for CASSPSQAYNSPLHF.

This CDR3 is CSVELKFSAFF. For the CDR3, the DNA is TGCAGCGTTGAACTCAAGTTTTCGGCTTTCTTT. The gene calls are TRBV29-1 and TRBJ1-1; D call uncertain. Trimming left V 2 bases short and J 11 bases short, with 12 bases between. The length of the CDR3 is 11 residues. Per the germline V gene, CDR1 is SQVTM and CDR2 is ANQGSEA.

The rearrangement links TRBV29-1 to TRBJ2-3, with TRBD1 matching over 8 bases. The CDR3 sequence is 14 residues long. From germline, CDR1 is SQVTM and CDR2 ANQGSEA. The DNA of the CDR3 is TGCAGTATTTTAAGACAGGGGCTCCCAGATACGCAGTATTTT. This codes for CSILRQGLPDTQYF.

This clonotype was observed once. This rearrangement joins TRBV9 to TRBJ2-1; the D gene is possibly TRBD2 (5 bases). Germline CDR1 and CDR2: SGDLS and YYNGEE. The CDR3 loop spans 13 amino acids. V was pared by 7 bases and J by 5 bases, with 13 bases between. The CDR3 sequence: CASGYTGDNEQFF. The DNA for the CDR3 is TGTGCCAGCGGATATACCGGGGACAATGAGCAGTTCTTC.

The rearrangement uses TRBV11-1 and TRBJ2-3, with 10 bases matching TRBD2. CDR3 length equals 19 residues. V gave up 5 bases and J gave up 1 base; unmatched junction bases: 15. Germline V gene sequence: CDR1 SGHAT, CDR2 FQDESV (reference sequence). CDR3 sequence reads: CASSPRRNQRGGRTDTQYF. The CDR3 coding sequence is TGTGCCAGCAGCCCCCGTAGGAACCAGCGGGGGGGCCGCACAGATACGCAGTATTTT.

V and J are TRBV6-1 and TRBJ1-2; no clear D. The germline V gene encodes CDR1 MNHNS and CDR2 SASEGT. Trimming took off 5 bases at V and 5 bases at J, with 12 bases between the two ends. This CDR3 is built from 13 residues. The CDR3 protein is CASSTPTVYGYTF. Here the CDR3 DNA reads TGTGCCAGCAGTACTCCGACGGTTTATGGCTACACCTTC.

The chain combines TRBV12-3 or TRBV12-4 with TRBJ2-1; D unclear. V shed 4 bases and J shed 0 bases, with 13 bases lying between them. The CDR3 runs 16 residues. The CDR3 bases are TGTGCCAGCAGTTCCCCCCCGGTAATCTCCTACAATGAGCAGTTCTTC. Translation gives CASSSPPVISYNEQFF.

This clonotype was seen a single time. This chain uses TRBV20-1 with TRBJ2-5; the D gene is possibly TRBD2 (6 bases). This CDR3 is built from 13 residues. Germline V gives CDR1 DFQATT, CDR2 SNEGSKA (reference sequence). V shed 5 bases and J shed 4 bases, with 14 bases lying between them. CDR3 sequence: CSAEAAGRETQYF. The CDR3 nucleotides read TGCAGTGCTGAGGCAGCCGGGAGAGAGACCCAGTACTTC.

This chain joins TRBV11-2 and TRBJ2-1; no clear D gene. The CDR3 sequence is 16 residues long. Between the trimmed V and J ends, which lost 5 bases and 7 bases, there was a span of 21 bases. Germline lookup yields CDR1 SGHAT and CDR2 FQNNGV. This chain's CDR3 is CASSPLSRPVTNEQFF. CDR3 DNA sequence: TGTGCCAGCAGCCCCCTTTCTCGACCGGTAACGAATGAGCAGTTCTTC. Drawing the rest from reference TRBV11-2 and TRBJ2-1, the complete variable domain is EAGVAQSPRYKIIEKRQSVAFWCNPISGHATLYWYQQILGQGPKLLIQFQNNGVVDDSQLPKDRFSAERLKGVDSTLKIQPAKLEDSAVYLCASSPLSRPVTNEQFFGPGTRLTVL.

For the CDR3, the DNA is TGTGCCACCAGCAGAACCGCCCCCCGGGACAGGGGCCCGGATACGCAGTATTTT. Its protein is CATSRTAPRDRGPDTQYF. V usage is TRBV15 and J usage is TRBJ2-3; 10 positions match TRBD1. The germline V gene has CDR1 LNHNV and CDR2 YYDKDF (reference sequence). J gave up 6 bases and V 2 bases, and 14 bases lay outside the gene matches. The CDR3 sequence is 18 residues long.

The rearrangement links TRBV29-1 to TRBJ1-2; D perhaps matches TRBD1 (6 bases). Germline V lookup: CDR1 SQVTM, CDR2 ANQGSEA. Trimming cost V 4 bases and J 4 bases, with 16 bases left between them. The CDR3 loop spans 14 amino acids. As DNA, the CDR3 is TGCAGCGTTGGAGTAGTTGCGGACAGCTATGGCTACACCTTC. It specifies CSVGVVADSYGYTF.

This clonotype occurred once. The chain uses TRBV7-8 and TRBJ1-5; the D is unclear. Per the germline V gene, CDR1 is SGHVS and CDR2 is FQNEAQ. Trimming pared 1 base from V and 4 bases from J, leaving 5 bases between. This CDR3 has 13 residues. CDR3 in amino acids: CASSLEINQPQHF. The CDR3 region has the DNA TGTGCCAGCAGCTTAGAAATAAATCAGCCCCAGCATTTT. The full variable domain, in which reference TRBV7-8 and TRBJ1-5 provide the parts outside the CDR3, is GAGVSQSPRYKVAKRGQDVALRCDPISGHVSLFWYQQALGQGPEFLTYFQNEAQLDKSGLPSDRFFAERPEGSVSTLKIQRTQQEDSAVYLCASSLEINQPQHFGDGTRLSIL.